One sample yielded the 32 T cell receptor beta chains listed below, sequenced in a study of cytomegalovirus exposure and HLA in healthy donors. A multiplex PCR was run with 60 Vbeta primers and 13 Jbeta primers. The method was immunoSEQ multiplex PCR; TCRdb's version includes in-frame clones alone and lacks a portion of them. The table shows roughly 130,000 clones, with about 85% occurring only once. Sequencing used PBMCs. These receptors were obtained from a boy aged 5 to 17 in good health and CMV-seronegative.

This clone was recorded once. V gene TRBV7-9 combines with J gene TRBJ1-2; 7 positions agree with TRBD1. V shed 1 base and J 0 bases; nucleotides not matched to a gene: 8. CDR3 size: 17 residues. From germline, CDR1 is SEHNR and CDR2 FQNEAQ (reference sequence). CDR3 nucleotides: TGTGCCAGCAGCTTAGACTTACAGGGGTGGACTAACTATGGCTACACCTTC. Its translation is CASSLDLQGWTNYGYTF. Filled out from reference TRBV7-9 and TRBJ1-2, the complete variable domain reads DTGVSQNPRHKITKRGQNVTFRCDPISEHNRLYWYRQTLGQGPEFLTYFQNEAQLEKSRLLSDRFSAERPKGSFSTLEIQRTEQGDSAMYLCASSLDLQGWTNYGYTFGSGTRLTVV.

J is TRBJ2-3 and V is TRBV29-1; a weak D match, TRBD1 (5 bases). Germline V gives CDR1 SQVTM, CDR2 ANQGSEA. This CDR3 is built from 13 residues. Trimming cost V 7 bases and J 2 bases, with 13 bases left between them. The CDR3 region has the DNA TGCAGCGCATCAGGGAAGGCCACAGATACGCAGTATTTT. It encodes CSASGKATDTQYF.

The chain couples TRBV30 to TRBJ2-7; D unclear. Between the trimmed V and J ends, which lost 5 bases and 7 bases, there was a span of 9 bases. Germline V gene data show CDR1 as GTSNPN and CDR2 as SVGIG (reference sequence). The CDR3 is 10 amino acids. The CDR3, as DNA: TGTGCCTGGGGGCTTCGGGAGCAGTACTTC. It translates to CAWGLREQYF.

CDR3 sequence: CASSTGTEAYEQYF. The CDR3, as DNA: TGTGCCAGCTCGACCGGGACAGAGGCTTACGAGCAGTACTTC. The chain joins TRBV2 to TRBJ2-7; 7 nucleotides line up with TRBD1. Trimming removed 8 bases from V and 4 bases from J; junction bases left unmatched: 11. The CDR3 sequence is 14 residues long. Germline loops: CDR1 SNHLY, CDR2 FYNNEI. Full variable domain (remainder filled in from reference TRBV2 and TRBJ2-7): EPEVTQTPSHQVTQMGQEVILRCVPISNHLYFYWYRQILGQKVEFLVSFYNNEISEKSEIFDDQFSVERPDGSNFTLKIRSTKLEDSAMYFCASSTGTEAYEQYFGPGTRLTVT.

V is TRBV20-1 and J is TRBJ2-5, with 7 bases fitting TRBD1. This CDR3 contains 11 residues. V trimming: 2 bases; J trimming: 7 bases; junction bases outside the gene matches: 1. Looked up from germline, CDR1 is DFQATT and CDR2 is SNEGSKA (reference sequence). This CDR3 reads CSARPGGTQYF. The CDR3 DNA is TGCAGTGCTAGACCAGGGGGGACCCAGTACTTC.

The gene calls are TRBV6-5 and TRBJ1-2, with TRBD1 identical over 9 bases. There are 15 residues in the CDR3. Unmatched junction bases numbered 8, after V lost 8 bases and J lost 1 base. Per germline, CDR1 MNHEY and CDR2 SVGAGI. The CDR3 DNA sequence: TGTGCCAGCCGAACGGGACAGGGCCTTAACTATGGCTACACCTTC. Residues: CASRTGQGLNYGYTF.

The chain couples TRBV5-8 to TRBJ2-2; unclear D gene. Germline loops: CDR1 SGHTS, CDR2 YDEGEE. The CDR3 is 13 residues long. Between the trimmed V and J ends, which lost 0 bases and 5 bases, there was a span of 5 bases. The CDR3 sequence: CASSLDLTGELFF. The CDR3 DNA is TGTGCCAGCAGCTTGGACCTAACCGGGGAGCTGTTTTTT.

About this clone itself: Additional DNA sequences in this sample encode the identical CDR3. The chain has TRBV2 and TRBJ2-2, with 14 positions matching TRBD2. In germline, CDR1 is SNHLY, CDR2 FYNNEI. Trimming at V came to 5 bases and at J to 5 bases, leaving 7 bases not matched to a gene. The CDR3 has 17 amino acids. The CDR3 reads CASSRGLAGALTGELFF. DNA for the CDR3: TGTGCCAGCAGTAGGGGACTAGCGGGAGCGCTAACCGGGGAGCTGTTTTTT. The whole variable domain, remainder taken from reference TRBV2 and TRBJ2-2, is EPEVTQTPSHQVTQMGQEVILRCVPISNHLYFYWYRQILGQKVEFLVSFYNNEISEKSEIFDDQFSVERPDGSNFTLKIRSTKLEDSAMYFCASSRGLAGALTGELFFGEGSRLTVL.

The gene calls are TRBV5-8 and TRBJ2-2, with 11 bases aligning to TRBD2. The germline CDR1 and CDR2 sequences are SGHTS and YDEGEE. V lost 0 bases, J lost 5 bases, and 3 bases stayed unmatched. The CDR3 extends over 16 amino acids. The CDR3 bases are TGTGCCAGCAGCTTGGGACTAGCGGGACGAACCGGGGAGCTGTTTTTT. Translated, it gives CASSLGLAGRTGELFF.

The chain combines TRBV29-1 with TRBJ1-1; maybe TRBD1 (6 bases). Germline CDR1 reads SQVTM; CDR2 reads ANQGSEA. CDR3 length: 14 residues. Trimming shortened V by 7 bases and J by 1 base, and 16 bases separated the two germline ends. The DNA of the CDR3 is TGCAGCGCCACTAACGGACAGACGAACACTGAAGCTTTCTTT. Protein sequence: CSATNGQTNTEAFF. The full variable domain, rest sourced from reference TRBV29-1 and TRBJ1-1, is SAVISQKPSRDICQRGTSLTIQCQVDSQVTMMFWYRQQPGQSLTLIATANQGSEATYESGFVIDKFPISRPNLTFSTLTVSNMSPEDSSIYLCSATNGQTNTEAFFGQGTRLTVV.

This chain connects TRBV2 to TRBJ2-3, with a weak D call TRBD1 (6 bases). The CDR3 length is 15 residues. V was clipped by 7 bases and J by 2 bases, with 16 bases between them. The germline V gene encodes CDR1 SNHLY and CDR2 FYNNEI. CDR3 DNA sequence: TGTGCCAGCATCAAGGGGGTCTTACCCACAGATACGCAGTATTTT. Protein product: CASIKGVLPTDTQYF.

The chain combines TRBV5-1 with TRBJ2-1; 8 bases map to TRBD2. The CDR3 loop spans 15 amino acids. Trimming at V came to 1 base and at J to 5 bases, leaving 5 bases not matched to a gene. Germline-derived CDR1 and CDR2 are SGHRS and YFSETQ. CDR3 in DNA: TGCGCCAGCAGCTTGAGGCTAGCGGGTAACAATGAGCAGTTCTTC. The encoded protein is CASSLRLAGNNEQFF.

The chain is built from TRBV4-1 and TRBJ2-5; 9 positions agree with TRBD2. V gave up 1 base and J gave up 2 bases; unmatched junction bases: 5. CDR1 MGHRA and CDR2 YSYEKL come from the germline V gene. The CDR3 is made up of 16 amino acids. The CDR3 loop reads CASSQGGGGVQETQYF. CDR3 DNA: TGCGCCAGCAGCCAAGGCGGCGGGGGGGTACAAGAGACCCAGTACTTC.

The V and J genes are TRBV6-6 and TRBJ2-1; 10 bases map to TRBD2. Germline V gives CDR1 MNHNY, CDR2 SVGAGI (reference sequence). This CDR3 has 14 amino acids. The V and J ends lost 6 bases and 8 bases, in that order; junction bases with no gene match: 7. The CDR3 DNA reads as TGTGCCAGCAGCGATACTAGCGGGGTATATGAGCAGTTCTTC. Residues: CASSDTSGVYEQFF.

The rearrangement links TRBV5-4 to TRBJ2-2; 9 bases agree with TRBD1. CDR3 length: 15 amino acids. From germline, CDR1 is SGHNT and CDR2 YYREEE (reference sequence). The ends lost 2 bases at V and 3 bases at J; junction bases unmatched: 2. The CDR3 sequence is CASSLQGADTGELFF. The CDR3 DNA sequence: TGTGCCAGCAGCTTACAGGGGGCGGACACCGGGGAGCTGTTTTTT.

This chain uses TRBV9 with TRBJ2-7; perhaps TRBD1 as D (5 bases). The V gene's germline CDR1 is SGDLS and CDR2 YYNGEE. CDR3 size: 14 residues. V lost 4 bases, J lost 3 bases, and 14 bases lay in between. CDR3 DNA sequence: TGTGCCAGCAGCCCTCAGGGATCAGGCTACGAGCAGTACTTC. Its translation is CASSPQGSGYEQYF.

The chain couples TRBV12-5 to TRBJ2-1, with TRBD2 matching over 11 bases. The CDR3 has 18 amino acids. The ends lost 0 bases at V and 9 bases at J; junction bases unmatched: 13. The germline CDR1 and CDR2 sequences are LGHNT and FRNRAP. This CDR3 reads CASGLVGTSGLVFGEQFF. The CDR3, as DNA: TGTGCTAGTGGTTTGGTCGGGACTAGCGGCTTGGTATTTGGTGAGCAGTTCTTC.

This clone was counted a few times. Here the CDR3 DNA reads TGCGCCAGCAGCCAGGGCGGGTCAGATACGCAGTATTTT. Translated, it gives CASSQGGSDTQYF. V and J are TRBV4-3 and TRBJ2-3; the D gene is possibly TRBD2 (5 bases). Germline assignment: CDR1 LGHNA and CDR2 YSLEER. This CDR3 contains 13 residues. Trimming pared 3 bases from V and 4 bases from J, leaving 8 bases between.

The CDR3 DNA is TGCGCCAGCCAACAGGCCCACTCCTACGAGCAGTACTTC. Its protein is CASQQAHSYEQYF. The chain joins TRBV10-2 to TRBJ2-7, with D possibly TRBD1 on 5 matching bases. The CDR3 length is 13 residues. Germline-derived CDR1 and CDR2 are WSHSY and SAAADI. Deletions cut 8 bases from V and 0 bases from J, with 11 bases between.

In its sample, this clone was seen once. CDR3: CASSQGYPEPNSYEQYF. The CDR3 DNA reads as TGCGCCAGCAGCCAAGGGTACCCGGAGCCCAACTCCTACGAGCAGTACTTC. The chain has TRBV4-1 and TRBJ2-7; D gene uncertain. V was clipped by 1 base and J by 0 bases, with 16 bases between them. The V gene's germline CDR1 is MGHRA and CDR2 YSYEKL. The CDR3 length is 17 residues.

This chain joins TRBV15 and TRBJ2-7, with TRBD2 identical over 9 bases. The junction had 7 bases not matched to a gene; V was cut back by 0 bases and J by 4 bases. The germline gives CDR1 LNHNV, CDR2 YYDKDF (reference sequence). CDR3 size: 16 residues. CDR3 sequence (DNA): TGTGCCACCAGCAGAGATCTCCTAGCGGGAAGATACGAGCAGTACTTC. It specifies CATSRDLLAGRYEQYF.

The V and J genes are TRBV15 and TRBJ1-2; 12 nucleotides align to TRBD1. This CDR3 has 18 amino acids. CDR1 is LNHNV and CDR2 is YYDKDF in the germline V gene (reference sequence). V lost 0 bases to trimming and J lost 5 bases; unmatched junction nucleotides: 10. The CDR3 bases are TGTGCCACCAGCAGAGACCGGGACAGGGGGCTTAGAGAATATGGCTACACCTTC. This sequence encodes CATSRDRDRGLREYGYTF. The full variable domain, with the rest looked up from reference TRBV15 and TRBJ1-2, is DAMVIQNPRYQVTQFGKPVTLSCSQTLNHNVMYWYQQKSSQAPKLLFHYYDKDFNNEADTPDNFQSRRPNTSFCFLDIRSPGLGDTAMYLCATSRDRDRGLREYGYTFGSGTRLTVV.

By its share, this clone is medium-sized. This rearrangement joins TRBV29-1 to TRBJ1-2, with 8 bases identical to TRBD1. Germline lookup yields CDR1 SQVTM and CDR2 ANQGSEA. This CDR3 contains 13 residues. The ends lost 5 bases at V and 7 bases at J; junction bases unmatched: 9. CDR3 coding DNA: TGCAGCGTTCTACCGACAGGGGTGGGTGGCTACACCTTC. Protein product: CSVLPTGVGGYTF.

The chain joins TRBV6-5 to TRBJ2-3; no reliable D call. Germline V gene lookup returns CDR1 MNHEY and CDR2 SVGAGI. The ends were cut back, 6 bases at V and 0 bases at J, with 10 bases in the middle. This CDR3 comprises 14 residues. CDR3 nucleotides: TGTGCCAGCAGACCTTACTCTAGCACAGATACGCAGTATTTT. Protein sequence: CASRPYSSTDTQYF.

CDR3 sequence reads: CASSPDRGFSTIYF. CDR3 DNA: TGCGCCAGCAGCCCGGACAGGGGATTCAGCACCATATATTTT. The chain uses TRBV4-3 and TRBJ1-3; 9 nucleotides line up with TRBD1. With V trimmed by 4 bases and J by 9 bases, 7 bases remained unmatched. CDR3 length: 14 amino acids. Looked up from germline, CDR1 is LGHNA and CDR2 is YSLEER.

This clone was observed once. The genes are TRBV30 and TRBJ2-1, with D possibly being TRBD2 (6 bases). The CDR3 loop spans 13 amino acids. The V gene's germline CDR1 is GTSNPN and CDR2 SVGIG (reference sequence). Between the trimmed V and J ends, which lost 1 base and 5 bases, there was a span of 9 bases. Written as DNA, the CDR3 is TGTGCCTGGAGTGGCGGGAACCACAATGAGCAGTTCTTC. Its translation: CAWSGGNHNEQFF.

The chain uses TRBV5-4 and TRBJ2-1; 9 bases match TRBD1. CDR1 and CDR2 (germline): SGHNT, YYREEE (reference sequence). CDR3 length: 14 residues. Trimming removed 4 bases from V and 7 bases from J; junction bases left unmatched: 6. This CDR3 is CASSLQGAGNEQFF. CDR3 coding DNA: TGTGCCAGCAGCCTACAGGGGGCGGGTAATGAGCAGTTCTTC. The whole variable domain, filled in from reference TRBV5-4 and TRBJ2-1, reads ETGVTQSPTHLIKTRGQQVTLRCSSQSGHNTVSWYQQALGQGPQFIFQYYREEENGRGNFPPRFSGLQFPNYSSELNVNALELDDSALYLCASSLQGAGNEQFFGPGTRLTVL.

J is TRBJ2-3 and V is TRBV18; no definite D call. CDR3 size: 13 residues. CDR1 and CDR2 (germline): KGHSH, LQKENI. V was shortened by 3 bases and J by 6 bases, with 10 bases between the two germline ends. CDR3 region: CASSPPVRDTQYF. In nucleotides, the CDR3 is TGTGCCAGCTCACCGCCGGTTCGGGATACGCAGTATTTT. Supplemented by reference TRBV18 and TRBJ2-3, the full variable domain reads NAGVMQNPRHLVRRRGQEARLRCSPMKGHSHVYWYRQLPEEGLKFMVYLQKENIIDESGMPKERFSAEFPKEGPSILRIQQVVRGDSAAYFCASSPPVRDTQYFGPGTRLTVL.

This chain connects TRBV4-3 to TRBJ2-7; 7 positions agree with TRBD1. Germline assignment: CDR1 LGHNA and CDR2 YSLEER. This CDR3 comprises 15 residues. Trimming removed 3 bases from V and 2 bases from J; junction bases left unmatched: 7. The CDR3 DNA follows: TGCGCCAGCAGCCAGGGTGACAGGGACCCCTACGAGCAGTACTTC. This codes for CASSQGDRDPYEQYF.

This rearrangement joins TRBV29-1 to TRBJ1-2; D uncertain. In germline, CDR1 is SQVTM, CDR2 ANQGSEA. The CDR3 runs 12 residues. The ends were cut back, 4 bases at V and 0 bases at J, with 6 bases in the middle. The CDR3 sequence is CSVVAANYGYTF. DNA for the CDR3: TGCAGCGTTGTGGCAGCTAACTATGGCTACACCTTC. Full variable domain (rest looked up from reference TRBV29-1 and TRBJ1-2): SAVISQKPSRDICQRGTSLTIQCQVDSQVTMMFWYRQQPGQSLTLIATANQGSEATYESGFVIDKFPISRPNLTFSTLTVSNMSPEDSSIYLCSVVAANYGYTFGSGTRLTVV.

This clone appeared once. This rearrangement joins TRBV27 to TRBJ2-7; 9 nucleotides agree with TRBD1. The CDR3 loop spans 15 amino acids. The junction had 9 bases not matched to a gene; V was cut back by 4 bases and J by 5 bases. The germline V gene has CDR1 MNHEY and CDR2 SMNVEV (reference sequence). DNA of the CDR3: TGTGCCAGCAGTTATCCGGGACAGGGTGGGAACGAGCAGTACTTC. It specifies CASSYPGQGGNEQYF.

The chain couples TRBV5-4 to TRBJ2-7; 12 nucleotides agree with TRBD1. Germline V lookup: CDR1 SGHNT, CDR2 YYREEE (reference sequence). There are 15 residues in the CDR3. With 4 bases clipped from V and 3 bases from J, the junction kept 5 bases outside the gene matches. CDR3: CASSPGTGGYYEQYF. The CDR3, as DNA: TGTGCCAGCAGCCCGGGGACAGGGGGCTACTACGAGCAGTACTTC.